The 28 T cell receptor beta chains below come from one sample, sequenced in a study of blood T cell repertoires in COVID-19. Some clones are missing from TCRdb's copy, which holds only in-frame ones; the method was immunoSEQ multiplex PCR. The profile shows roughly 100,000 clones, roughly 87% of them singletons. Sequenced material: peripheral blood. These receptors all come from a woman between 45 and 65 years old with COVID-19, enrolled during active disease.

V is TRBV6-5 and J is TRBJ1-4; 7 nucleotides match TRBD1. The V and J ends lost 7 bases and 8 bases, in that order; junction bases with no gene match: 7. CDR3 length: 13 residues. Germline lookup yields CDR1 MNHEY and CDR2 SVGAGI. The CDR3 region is CASNQGVREKLFF. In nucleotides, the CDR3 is TGTGCCAGCAATCAGGGGGTTCGCGAAAAACTGTTTTTT.

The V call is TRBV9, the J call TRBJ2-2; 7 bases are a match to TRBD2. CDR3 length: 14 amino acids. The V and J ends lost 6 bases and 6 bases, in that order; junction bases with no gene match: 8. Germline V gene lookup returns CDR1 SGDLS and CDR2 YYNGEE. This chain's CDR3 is CASTPRLAAGELFF. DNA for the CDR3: TGTGCCAGCACCCCCCGACTAGCCGCCGGGGAGCTGTTTTTT.

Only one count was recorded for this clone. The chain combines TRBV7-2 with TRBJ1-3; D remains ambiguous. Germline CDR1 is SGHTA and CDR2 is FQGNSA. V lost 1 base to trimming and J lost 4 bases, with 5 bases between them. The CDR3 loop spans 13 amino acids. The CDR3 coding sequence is TGTGCCAGCAGCTTAGGGAGCGGAAACACCATATATTTT. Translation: CASSLGSGNTIYF.

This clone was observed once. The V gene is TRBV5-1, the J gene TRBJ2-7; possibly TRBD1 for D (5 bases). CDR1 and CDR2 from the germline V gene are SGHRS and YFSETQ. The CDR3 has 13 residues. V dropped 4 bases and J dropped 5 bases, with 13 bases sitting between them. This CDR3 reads CASSITGVDEQYF. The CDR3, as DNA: TGCGCCAGCAGCATCACAGGAGTCGACGAGCAGTACTTC. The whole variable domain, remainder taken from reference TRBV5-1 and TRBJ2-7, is KAGVTQTPRYLIKTRGQQVTLSCSPISGHRSVSWYQQTPGQGLQFLFEYFSETQRNKGNFPGRFSGRQFSNSRSEMNVSTLELGDSALYLCASSITGVDEQYFGPGTRLTVT.

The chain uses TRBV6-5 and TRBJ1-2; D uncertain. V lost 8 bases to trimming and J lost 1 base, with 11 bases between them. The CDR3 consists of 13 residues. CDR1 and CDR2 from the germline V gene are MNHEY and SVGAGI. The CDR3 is CASCIQDNYGYTF. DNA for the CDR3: TGTGCCAGCTGTATTCAGGATAACTATGGCTACACCTTC.

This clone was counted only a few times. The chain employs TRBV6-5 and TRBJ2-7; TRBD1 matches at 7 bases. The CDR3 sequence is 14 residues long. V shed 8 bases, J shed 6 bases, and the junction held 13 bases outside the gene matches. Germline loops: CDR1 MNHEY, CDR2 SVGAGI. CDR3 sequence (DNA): TGTGCCAGCCAAGGAAACAGGGGAGCCGGCGAGCAGTACTTC. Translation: CASQGNRGAGEQYF.

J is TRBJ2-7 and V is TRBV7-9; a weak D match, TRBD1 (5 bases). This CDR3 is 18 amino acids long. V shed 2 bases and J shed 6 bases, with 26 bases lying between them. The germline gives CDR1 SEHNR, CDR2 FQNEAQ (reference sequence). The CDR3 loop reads CASSLPPGRAKKPGEQYF. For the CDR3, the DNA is TGTGCCAGCAGCTTACCCCCGGGCAGGGCAAAAAAGCCGGGCGAGCAGTACTTC.

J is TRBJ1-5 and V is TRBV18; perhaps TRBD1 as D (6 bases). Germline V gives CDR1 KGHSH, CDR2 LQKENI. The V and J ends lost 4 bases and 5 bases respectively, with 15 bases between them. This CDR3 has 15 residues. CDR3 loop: CASSQNRDTYQPQHF. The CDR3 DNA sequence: TGTGCCAGCTCACAAAACCGGGACACATATCAGCCCCAGCATTTT.

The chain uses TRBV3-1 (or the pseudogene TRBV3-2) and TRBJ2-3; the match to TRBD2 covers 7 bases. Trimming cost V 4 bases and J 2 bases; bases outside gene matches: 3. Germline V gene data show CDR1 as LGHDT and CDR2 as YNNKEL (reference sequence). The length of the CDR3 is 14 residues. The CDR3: CASSLGLDTDTQYF. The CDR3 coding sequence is TGTGCCAGCAGCCTAGGACTAGACACAGATACGCAGTATTTT.

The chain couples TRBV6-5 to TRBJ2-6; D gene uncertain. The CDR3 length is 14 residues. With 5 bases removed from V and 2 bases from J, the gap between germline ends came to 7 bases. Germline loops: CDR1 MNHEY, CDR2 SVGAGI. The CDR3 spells CASSLEPGANVLTF. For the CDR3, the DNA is TGTGCCAGCAGTCTAGAGCCTGGGGCCAACGTCCTGACTTTC.

The CDR3 DNA follows: TGTGCCAGCAGCCCCCTTCTTTCTAGCGGGGGGGCGCATACGCAGTATTTT. It encodes CASSPLLSSGGAHTQYF. V usage is TRBV3-1 (or the pseudogene TRBV3-2) and J usage is TRBJ2-3; 12 bases align to TRBD2. V lost 4 bases and J lost 7; bases outside the gene matches: 12. The CDR3 loop spans 17 amino acids. Germline V lookup: CDR1 LGHDT, CDR2 YNNKEL (reference sequence).

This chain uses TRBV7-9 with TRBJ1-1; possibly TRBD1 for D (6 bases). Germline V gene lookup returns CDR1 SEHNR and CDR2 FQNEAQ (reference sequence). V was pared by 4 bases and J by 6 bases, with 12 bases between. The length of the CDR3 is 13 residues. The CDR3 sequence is CASSSRQDPEAFF. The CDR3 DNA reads TGTGCCAGCAGCTCCAGACAGGACCCTGAAGCTTTCTTT. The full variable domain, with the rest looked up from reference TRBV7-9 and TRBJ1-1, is DTGVSQNPRHKITKRGQNVTFRCDPISEHNRLYWYRQTLGQGPEFLTYFQNEAQLEKSRLLSDRFSAERPKGSFSTLEIQRTEQGDSAMYLCASSSRQDPEAFFGQGTRLTVV.

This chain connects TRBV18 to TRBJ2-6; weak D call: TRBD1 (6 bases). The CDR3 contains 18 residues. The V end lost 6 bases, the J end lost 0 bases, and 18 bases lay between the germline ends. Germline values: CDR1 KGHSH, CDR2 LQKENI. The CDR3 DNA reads TGTGCCAGCTCGTCAGTACAGGGCACCTCCTCTGGGGCCAACGTCCTGACTTTC. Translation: CASSSVQGTSSGANVLTF.

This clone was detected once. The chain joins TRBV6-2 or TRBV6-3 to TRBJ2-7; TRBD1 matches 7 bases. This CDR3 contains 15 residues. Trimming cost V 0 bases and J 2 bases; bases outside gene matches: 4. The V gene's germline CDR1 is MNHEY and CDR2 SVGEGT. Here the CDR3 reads CASSYSGQNAYEQYF. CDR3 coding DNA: TGTGCCAGCAGTTACTCGGGACAGAATGCCTACGAGCAGTACTTC.

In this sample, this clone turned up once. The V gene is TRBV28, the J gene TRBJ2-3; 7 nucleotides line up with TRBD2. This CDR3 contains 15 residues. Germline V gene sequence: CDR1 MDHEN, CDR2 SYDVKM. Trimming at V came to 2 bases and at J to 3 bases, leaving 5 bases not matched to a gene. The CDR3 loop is CASSLDTSDTDTQYF. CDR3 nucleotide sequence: TGTGCCAGCAGTTTAGACACTAGCGATACAGATACGCAGTATTTT.

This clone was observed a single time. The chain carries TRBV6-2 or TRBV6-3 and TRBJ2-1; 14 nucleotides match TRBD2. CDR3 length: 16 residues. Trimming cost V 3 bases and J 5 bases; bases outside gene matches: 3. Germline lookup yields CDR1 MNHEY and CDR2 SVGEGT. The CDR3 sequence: CASSYRLAGGNNEQFF. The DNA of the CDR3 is TGTGCCAGCAGTTATAGACTAGCGGGGGGGAACAATGAGCAGTTCTTC.

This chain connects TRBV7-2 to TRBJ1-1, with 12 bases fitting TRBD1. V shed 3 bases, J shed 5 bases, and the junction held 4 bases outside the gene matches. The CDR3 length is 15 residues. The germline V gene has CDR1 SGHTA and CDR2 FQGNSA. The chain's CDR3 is CASSLGDRGRTEAFF. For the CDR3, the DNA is TGTGCCAGCAGCTTGGGGGACAGGGGGCGGACTGAAGCTTTCTTT.

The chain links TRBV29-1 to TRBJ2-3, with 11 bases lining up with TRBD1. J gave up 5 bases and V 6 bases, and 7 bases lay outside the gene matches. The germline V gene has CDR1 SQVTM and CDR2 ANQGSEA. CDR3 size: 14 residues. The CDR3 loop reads CSVDGTGGLDTQYF. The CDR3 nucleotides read TGCAGCGTCGACGGGACAGGGGGATTAGATACGCAGTATTTT.

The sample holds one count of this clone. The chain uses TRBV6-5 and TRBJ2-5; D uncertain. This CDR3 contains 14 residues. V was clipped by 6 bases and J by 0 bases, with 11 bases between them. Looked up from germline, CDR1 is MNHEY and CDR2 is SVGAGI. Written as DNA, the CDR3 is TGTGCCAGCAGGACTGGTTTGAACCAAGAGACCCAGTACTTC. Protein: CASRTGLNQETQYF.

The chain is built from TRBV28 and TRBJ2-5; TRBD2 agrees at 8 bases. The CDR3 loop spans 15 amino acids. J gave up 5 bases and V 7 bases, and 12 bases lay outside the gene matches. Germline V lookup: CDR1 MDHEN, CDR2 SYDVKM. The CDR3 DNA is TGTGCCAGCACCCTAGGCGCGGGGGGCGAGGAGACCCAGTACTTC. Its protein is CASTLGAGGEETQYF.

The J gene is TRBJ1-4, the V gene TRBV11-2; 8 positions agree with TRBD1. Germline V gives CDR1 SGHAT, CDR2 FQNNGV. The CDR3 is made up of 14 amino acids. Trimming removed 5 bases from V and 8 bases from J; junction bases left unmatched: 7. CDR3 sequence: CASSPGQGGEKLFF. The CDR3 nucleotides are TGTGCCAGCAGCCCAGGACAGGGTGGAGAAAAACTGTTTTTT.

The CDR3 DNA reads as TGTGCCAGCAGCTTGGGACAACATAATTCACCCCTCCACTTT. As protein: CASSLGQHNSPLHF. The J gene is TRBJ1-6, the V gene TRBV11-1; D possibly corresponds to TRBD1 (6 bases). This CDR3 is built from 14 residues. Germline CDR1 is SGHAT and CDR2 is FQDESV (reference sequence). Trimming removed 3 bases at V and 5 bases at J, with 8 bases between.

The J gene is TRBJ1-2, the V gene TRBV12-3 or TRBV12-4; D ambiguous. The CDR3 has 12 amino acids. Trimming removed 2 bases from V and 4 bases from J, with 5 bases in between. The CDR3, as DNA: TGTGCCAGCAGTTTAATTAGCTATGGCTACACCTTC. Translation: CASSLISYGYTF.

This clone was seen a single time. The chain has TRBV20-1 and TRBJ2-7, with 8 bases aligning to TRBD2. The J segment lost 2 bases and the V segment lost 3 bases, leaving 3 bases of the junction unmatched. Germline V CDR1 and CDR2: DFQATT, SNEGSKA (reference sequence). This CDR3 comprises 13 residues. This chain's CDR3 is CSASNGGAYEQYF. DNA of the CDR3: TGCAGTGCTAGTAACGGGGGGGCCTACGAGCAGTACTTC.

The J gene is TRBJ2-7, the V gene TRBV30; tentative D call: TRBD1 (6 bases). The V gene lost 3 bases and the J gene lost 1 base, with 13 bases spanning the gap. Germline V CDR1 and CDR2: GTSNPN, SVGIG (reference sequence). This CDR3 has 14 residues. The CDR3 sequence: CAWSLLTGSYEQYF. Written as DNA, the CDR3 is TGTGCCTGGAGCCTTCTGACAGGTTCCTACGAGCAGTACTTC.

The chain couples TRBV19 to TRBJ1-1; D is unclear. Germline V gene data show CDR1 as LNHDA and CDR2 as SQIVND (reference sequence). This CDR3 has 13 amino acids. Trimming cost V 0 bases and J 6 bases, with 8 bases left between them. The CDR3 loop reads CASSIDRGSEAFF. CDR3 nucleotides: TGTGCCAGTAGTATAGATCGAGGGTCTGAAGCTTTCTTT.

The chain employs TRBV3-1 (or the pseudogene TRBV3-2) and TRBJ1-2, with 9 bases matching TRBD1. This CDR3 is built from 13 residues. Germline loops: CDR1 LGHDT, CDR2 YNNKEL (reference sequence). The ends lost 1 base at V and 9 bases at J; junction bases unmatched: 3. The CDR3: CASSQGDRVSYTF. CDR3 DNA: TGTGCCAGCAGCCAAGGGGACAGGGTGAGCTACACCTTC.

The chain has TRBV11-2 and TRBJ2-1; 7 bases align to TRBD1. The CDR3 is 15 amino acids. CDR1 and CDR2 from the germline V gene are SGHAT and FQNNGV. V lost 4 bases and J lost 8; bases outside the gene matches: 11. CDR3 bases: TGTGCCAGCAGCTCGGTGGGGACAGTGACCGATGAGCAGTTCTTC. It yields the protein CASSSVGTVTDEQFF. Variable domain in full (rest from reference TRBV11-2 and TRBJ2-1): EAGVAQSPRYKIIEKRQSVAFWCNPISGHATLYWYQQILGQGPKLLIQFQNNGVVDDSQLPKDRFSAERLKGVDSTLKIQPAKLEDSAVYLCASSSVGTVTDEQFFGPGTRLTVL.